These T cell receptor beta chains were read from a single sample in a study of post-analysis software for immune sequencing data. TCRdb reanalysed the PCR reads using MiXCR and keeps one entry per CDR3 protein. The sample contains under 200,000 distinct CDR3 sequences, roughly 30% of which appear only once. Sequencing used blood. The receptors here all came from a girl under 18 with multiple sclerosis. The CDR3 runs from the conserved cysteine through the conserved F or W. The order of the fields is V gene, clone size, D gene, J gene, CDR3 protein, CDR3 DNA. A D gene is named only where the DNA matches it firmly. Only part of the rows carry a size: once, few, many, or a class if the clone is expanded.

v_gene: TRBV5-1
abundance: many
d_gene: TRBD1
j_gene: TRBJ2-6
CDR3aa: CASRITGGSSSGANVLTF
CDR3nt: TGCGCCAGCAGAATAACAGGGGGCAGTAGCTCTGGGGCCAACGTCCTGACTTTC

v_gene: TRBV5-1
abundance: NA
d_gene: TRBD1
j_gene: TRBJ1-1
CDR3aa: CASSLGTGTGNTEAFF
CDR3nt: TGCGCCAGCAGCTTGGGCACCGGGACAGGGAACACTGAAGCTTTCTTT

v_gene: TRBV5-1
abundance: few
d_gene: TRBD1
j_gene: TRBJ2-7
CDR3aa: CASSSATGGAEREQYF
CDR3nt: TGCGCCAGCAGCTCCGCGACAGGGGGCGCAGAGCGCGAGCAGTACTTC

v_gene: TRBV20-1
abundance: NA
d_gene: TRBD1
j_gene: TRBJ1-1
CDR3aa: CSAPGTGTSFGTEAFF
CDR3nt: TGCAGTGCTCCCGGGACAGGGACAAGTTTTGGCACTGAAGCTTTCTTT

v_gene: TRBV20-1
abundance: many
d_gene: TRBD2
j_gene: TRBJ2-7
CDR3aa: CSARDPLAGVRYEQYF
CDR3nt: TGCAGTGCTAGAGACCCGCTAGCGGGGGTGCGGTACGAGCAGTACTTC

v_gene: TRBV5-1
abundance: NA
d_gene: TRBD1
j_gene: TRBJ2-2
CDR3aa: CASSAGTADGGELFF
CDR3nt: TGCGCCAGCAGCGCAGGGACAGCGGATGGCGGGGAGCTGTTTTTT

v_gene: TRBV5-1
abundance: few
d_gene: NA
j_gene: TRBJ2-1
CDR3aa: CASSFGGFREQFF
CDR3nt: TGCGCCAGCAGCTTTGGGGGATTTCGTGAGCAGTTCTTC

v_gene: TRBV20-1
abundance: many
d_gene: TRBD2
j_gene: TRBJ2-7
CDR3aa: CSARRSGRTYEQYF
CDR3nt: TGCAGTGCCAGAAGGAGCGGGAGGACCTACGAGCAGTACTTC

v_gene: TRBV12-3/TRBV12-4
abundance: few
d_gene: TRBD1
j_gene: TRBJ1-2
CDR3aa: CASSLGTGGYGYTF
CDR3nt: TGTGCCAGCAGTTTAGGGACAGGGGGCTATGGCTACACCTTC

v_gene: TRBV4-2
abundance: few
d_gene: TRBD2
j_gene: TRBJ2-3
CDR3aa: CASSQVVSGGYDTQYF
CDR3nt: TGTGCCAGCAGCCAAGTGGTTAGCGGGGGTTACGATACGCAGTATTTT

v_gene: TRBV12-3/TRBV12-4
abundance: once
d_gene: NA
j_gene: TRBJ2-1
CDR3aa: CASSLSTGRVGEQFF
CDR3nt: TGTGCCAGTAGTTTATCTACAGGACGGGTGGGTGAGCAGTTCTTC

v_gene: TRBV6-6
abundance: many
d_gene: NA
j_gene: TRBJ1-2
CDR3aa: CASSYSQAWNYGYTF
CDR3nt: TGTGCCAGCAGTTACTCCCAGGCATGGAACTATGGCTACACCTTC

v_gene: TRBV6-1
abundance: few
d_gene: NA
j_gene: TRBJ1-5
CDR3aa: CASSRSPNSNQPQHF
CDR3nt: TGTGCCAGCAGCCGGAGCCCTAATAGCAATCAGCCCCAGCATTTT

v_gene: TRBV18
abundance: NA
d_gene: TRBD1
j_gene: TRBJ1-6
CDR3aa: CASSRRGDSPNSPLHF
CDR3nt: TGTGCCAGCTCGCGGAGGGGGGACAGCCCAAATTCACCCCTCCACTTT

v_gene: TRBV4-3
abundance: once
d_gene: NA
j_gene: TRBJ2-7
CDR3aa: CASSQFLGGSYEQYF
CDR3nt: TGCGCCAGCAGTCAATTCCTCGGGGGCTCCTACGAGCAGTACTTC

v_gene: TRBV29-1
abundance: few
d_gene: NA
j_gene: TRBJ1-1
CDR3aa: CTSREDGNTEAFF
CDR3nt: TGCACATCACGGGAGGATGGGAACACTGAAGCTTTCTTT

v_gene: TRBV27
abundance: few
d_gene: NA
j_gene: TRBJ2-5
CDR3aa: CASSLTPQGSQETQYF
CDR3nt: TGTGCCAGCAGTTTAACCCCCCAGGGGAGCCAAGAGACCCAGTACTTC

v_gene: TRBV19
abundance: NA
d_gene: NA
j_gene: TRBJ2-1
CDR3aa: CASSIAIGAGLFF
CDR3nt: TGTGCCAGTAGTATAGCCATTGGTGCAGGGTTGTTCTTC

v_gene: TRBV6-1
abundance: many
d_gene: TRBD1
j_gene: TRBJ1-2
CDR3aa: CASSLTGEGGYTF
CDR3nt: TGTGCCAGCAGTCTGACAGGGGAGGGTGGCTACACCTTC

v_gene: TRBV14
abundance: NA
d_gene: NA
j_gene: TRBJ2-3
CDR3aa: CASSQYGLLVPDTQYF
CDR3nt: TGTGCCAGCAGCCAGTACGGACTACTTGTCCCAGATACGCAGTATTTT

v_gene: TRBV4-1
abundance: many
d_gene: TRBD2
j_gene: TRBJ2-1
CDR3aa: CASSQDELAGNEQFF
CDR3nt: TGCGCCAGCAGCCAAGATGAACTAGCGGGAAATGAGCAGTTCTTC

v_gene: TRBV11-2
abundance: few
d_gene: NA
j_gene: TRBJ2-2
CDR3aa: CASSLGLLNTGELFF
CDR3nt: TGTGCCAGCAGCCTAGGGCTACTGAACACCGGGGAGCTGTTTTTT

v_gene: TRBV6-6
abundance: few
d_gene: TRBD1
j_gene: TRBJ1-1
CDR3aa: CASSFNRGSTEAFF
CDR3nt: TGTGCCAGCAGCTTTAACAGGGGCAGCACTGAAGCTTTCTTT

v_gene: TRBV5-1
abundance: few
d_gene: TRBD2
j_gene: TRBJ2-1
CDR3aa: CASSLGLAGEDEQFF
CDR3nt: TGCGCCAGCAGCCTAGGACTAGCGGGAGAGGATGAGCAGTTCTTC

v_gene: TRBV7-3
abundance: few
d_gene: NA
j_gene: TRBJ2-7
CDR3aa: CASSSLGSLSSYNEQYF
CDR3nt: TGTGCCAGCAGCTCCCTAGGGTCGTTAAGCTCCTACAATGAGCAGTACTTC

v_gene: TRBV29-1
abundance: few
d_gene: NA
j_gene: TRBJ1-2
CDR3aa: CSVVGLYYGYTF
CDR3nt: TGCAGCGTTGTTGGGTTATACTATGGCTACACCTTC

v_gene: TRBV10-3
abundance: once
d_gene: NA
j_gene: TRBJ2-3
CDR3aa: CAIRGTGSTDTQYF
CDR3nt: TGTGCCATCAGAGGGACTGGAAGCACAGATACGCAGTATTTT

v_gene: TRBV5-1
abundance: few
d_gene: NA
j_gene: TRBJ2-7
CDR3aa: CASSFLGGRTGDSYEQYF
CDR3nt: TGCGCCAGCAGCTTTTTGGGGGGCCGGACGGGCGACTCCTACGAGCAGTACTTC

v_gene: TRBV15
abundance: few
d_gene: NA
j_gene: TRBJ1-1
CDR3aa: CATSKQLNTEAFF
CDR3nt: TGTGCCACCAGCAAACAGTTGAACACTGAAGCTTTCTTT

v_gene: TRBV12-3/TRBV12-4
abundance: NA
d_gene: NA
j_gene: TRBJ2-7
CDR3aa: CASSWGTIYEQYF
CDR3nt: TGTGCCAGCAGTTGGGGGACGATCTACGAGCAGTACTTC

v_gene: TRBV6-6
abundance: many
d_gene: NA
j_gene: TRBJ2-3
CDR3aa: CASSYKALVDTQYF
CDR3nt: TGTGCCAGCAGTTATAAGGCCTTGGTAGATACGCAGTATTTT

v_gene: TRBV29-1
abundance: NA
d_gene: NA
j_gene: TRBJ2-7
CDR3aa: CSVEGWGNSYEQYF
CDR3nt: TGCAGCGTTGAAGGTTGGGGGAACTCCTACGAGCAGTACTTC

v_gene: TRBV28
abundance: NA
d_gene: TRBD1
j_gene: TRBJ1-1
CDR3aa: CASVTGANTEAFF
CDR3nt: TGTGCCAGCGTAACAGGGGCGAACACTGAAGCTTTCTTT

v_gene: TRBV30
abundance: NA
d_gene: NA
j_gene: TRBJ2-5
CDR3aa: CAFQTYQETQYF
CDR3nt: TGTGCCTTTCAGACGTACCAAGAGACCCAGTACTTC

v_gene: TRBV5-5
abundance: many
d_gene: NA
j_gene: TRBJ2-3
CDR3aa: CASSSYFTDTQYF
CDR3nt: TGTGCCAGCAGCTCCTACTTCACAGATACGCAGTATTTT

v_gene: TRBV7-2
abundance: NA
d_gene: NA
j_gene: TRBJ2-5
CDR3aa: CASSLADRPDQRGTQYF
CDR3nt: TGTGCCAGCAGCTTAGCCGACAGGCCAGACCAGAGGGGGACCCAGTACTTC

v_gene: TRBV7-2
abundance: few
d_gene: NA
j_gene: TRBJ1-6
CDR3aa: CASSSLVRSPLHF
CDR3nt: TGTGCCAGCAGCTCCCTTGTCCGGTCACCCCTCCACTTT

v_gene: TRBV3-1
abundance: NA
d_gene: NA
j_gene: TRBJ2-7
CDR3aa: CASRRGGSYEQYF
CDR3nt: TGTGCCAGCAGGAGAGGCGGCTCCTACGAGCAGTACTTC

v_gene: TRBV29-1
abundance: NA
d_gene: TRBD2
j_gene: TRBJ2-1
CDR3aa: CSVRGTSGGRYNEQFF
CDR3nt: TGCAGCGTGAGGGGGACTAGCGGGGGTCGATACAATGAGCAGTTCTTC

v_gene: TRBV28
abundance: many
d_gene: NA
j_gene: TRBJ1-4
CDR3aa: CASSLYLSKEKLFF
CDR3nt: TGTGCCAGCAGTTTATACCTTTCAAAGGAAAAACTGTTTTTT

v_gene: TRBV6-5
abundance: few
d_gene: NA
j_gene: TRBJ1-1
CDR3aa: CASSYGGPTEAFF
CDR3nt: TGTGCCAGCAGTTACGGGGGCCCCACTGAAGCTTTCTTT

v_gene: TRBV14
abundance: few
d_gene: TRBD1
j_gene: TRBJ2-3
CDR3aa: CASSPTGQARTDTQYF
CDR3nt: TGTGCCAGCAGCCCCACCGGACAGGCCCGCACAGATACGCAGTATTTT

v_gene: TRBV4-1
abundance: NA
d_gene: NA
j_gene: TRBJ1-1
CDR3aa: CASSQRTVNTEAFF
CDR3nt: TGCGCCAGCAGCCAGCGAACAGTGAACACTGAAGCTTTCTTT

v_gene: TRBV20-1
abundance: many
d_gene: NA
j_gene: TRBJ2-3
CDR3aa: CSARQAGAHRWSTDTQYF
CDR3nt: TGCAGTGCTAGACAGGCGGGGGCCCACCGGTGGAGCACAGATACGCAGTATTTT

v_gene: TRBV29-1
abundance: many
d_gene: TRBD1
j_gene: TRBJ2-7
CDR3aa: CSVAGQGQPYEQYF
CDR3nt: TGCAGCGTCGCCGGACAGGGACAACCCTACGAGCAGTACTTC

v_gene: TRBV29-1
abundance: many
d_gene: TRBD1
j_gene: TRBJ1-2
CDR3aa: CSVGGQDGGGYTF
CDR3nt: TGCAGCGTTGGCGGACAGGATGGGGGTGGCTACACCTTC